This is a list of T cell receptor beta chains from one sample in a study of blood T cell repertoires in COVID-19. TCRdb's table, derived via immunoSEQ multiplex PCR, lists solely in-frame clones and lacks some. Among about 170,000 clones listed, about 86% were seen once. The sample consisted of peripheral blood. Every receptor here comes from a young man with active or convalescent COVID-19. CDR3s include the opening cysteine and the closing phenylalanine or tryptophan. A D gene is named only where the DNA matches it firmly. Only some rows state a clone size, as once, few, many or a class for expanded clones.

j_gene: TRBJ1-6
abundance: -
v_gene: TRBV10-3
d_gene: -
CDR3aa: CAINFGGLGSPLHF
CDR3nt: TGTGCCATCAACTTCGGCGGGTTGGGTTCACCCCTCCACTTT

j_gene: TRBJ2-7
abundance: -
v_gene: TRBV11-3
d_gene: TRBD1
CDR3aa: CASSNRDRAYEQYF
CDR3nt: TGTGCCAGCAGCAACCGGGACAGAGCTTACGAGCAGTACTTC

j_gene: TRBJ1-2
abundance: -
v_gene: TRBV7-2
d_gene: -
CDR3aa: CASSLARMEAEDNYGYTF
CDR3nt: TGTGCCAGCAGCTTAGCGAGGATGGAGGCCGAAGATAACTATGGCTACACCTTC

j_gene: TRBJ1-6
abundance: -
v_gene: TRBV11-2
d_gene: TRBD1
CDR3aa: CASSLEGASSPLHF
CDR3nt: TGTGCCAGCAGCTTGGAGGGGGCGAGTTCACCCCTCCACTTT

j_gene: TRBJ2-7
abundance: -
v_gene: TRBV3-1/TRBV3-2
d_gene: TRBD2
CDR3aa: CASSQGLAGYEQYF
CDR3nt: TGTGCCAGCAGCCAAGGTCTAGCGGGCTACGAGCAGTACTTC

j_gene: TRBJ2-7
abundance: once
v_gene: TRBV19
d_gene: -
CDR3aa: CASSIDRAALDGQYF
CDR3nt: TGTGCCAGTAGTATAGATAGGGCCGCACTAGATGGGCAGTACTTC

j_gene: TRBJ2-5
abundance: -
v_gene: TRBV5-1
d_gene: -
CDR3aa: CASSGDFERKETQYF
CDR3nt: TGCGCCAGCAGCGGGGACTTTGAGAGGAAAGAGACCCAGTACTTC

j_gene: TRBJ1-2
abundance: -
v_gene: TRBV19
d_gene: -
CDR3aa: CASKLASYGYTF
CDR3nt: TGTGCCAGTAAACTAGCCAGCTATGGCTACACCTTC

j_gene: TRBJ2-7
abundance: -
v_gene: TRBV14
d_gene: TRBD1
CDR3aa: CASSLGQGNHEQYF
CDR3nt: TGTGCCAGCAGTTTGGGACAGGGGAATCACGAGCAGTACTTC

j_gene: TRBJ2-5
abundance: -
v_gene: TRBV7-6
d_gene: TRBD2
CDR3aa: CASSLSALAGVRGTQYF
CDR3nt: TGTGCCAGCAGCTTATCGGCTCTAGCGGGAGTAAGGGGGACCCAGTACTTC

j_gene: TRBJ1-2
abundance: -
v_gene: TRBV6-6
d_gene: -
CDR3aa: CASGSQNYGYTF
CDR3nt: TGTGCCAGCGGGTCACAGAACTATGGCTACACCTTC

j_gene: TRBJ2-6
abundance: -
v_gene: TRBV5-1
d_gene: TRBD2
CDR3aa: CASSSSGRAPSGANVLTF
CDR3nt: TGCGCCAGCAGCTCTAGCGGGAGGGCACCCTCTGGGGCCAACGTCCTGACTTTC

j_gene: TRBJ2-3
abundance: -
v_gene: TRBV3-1/TRBV3-2
d_gene: TRBD1
CDR3aa: CASRETGGYSDTQYF
CDR3nt: TGTGCCAGCAGGGAAACAGGGGGCTATTCTGATACGCAGTATTTT

j_gene: TRBJ1-5
abundance: -
v_gene: TRBV11-2
d_gene: -
CDR3aa: CASSLGGRGINQPQHF
CDR3nt: TGTGCCAGCAGCTTAGGTGGCAGGGGTATTAATCAGCCCCAGCATTTT

j_gene: TRBJ2-2
abundance: -
v_gene: TRBV5-4
d_gene: -
CDR3aa: CASSLSEGTGELFF
CDR3nt: TGTGCCAGCAGCTTGTCGGAGGGGACCGGGGAGCTGTTTTTT

j_gene: TRBJ2-3
abundance: -
v_gene: TRBV18
d_gene: TRBD2
CDR3aa: CASSRSTSESTDTQYF
CDR3nt: TGTGCCAGCTCACGCAGTACTAGCGAGAGCACAGATACGCAGTATTTT